This T cell receptor (beta chain) was captured by sequencing in a study of T-cell reconstitution after alpha-beta-depleted transplantation in children. Germline CDR1 and CDR2: SGHRS and YFSETQ. Trimming took 2 bases from V and 1 from J, leaving 17 bases between them. The CDR3 covers 17 residues. Unique molecular identifiers were incorporated when the TCRbeta library was constructed. TCRdb passed the PCR reads through MiXCR, listing each CDR3 protein once. The sample gives about 540,000 distinct CDR3 sequences, around 18% of which show up once; roughly 3.3% is in the top ten. The chain uses TRBV5-1 and TRBJ2-3; perhaps D is TRBD1 or TRBD2 (5 bases each). The TCR originated in a human donor who donated a stem cell graft to a child with acute lymphoblastic leukemia. Sequencing used PBMCs from the stem cell graft donor, obtained from the stem cell graft. DNA for the CDR3: TGCGCCAGCAGCTTCCCTCTCAGGGTGGGGGGCACAGATACGCAGTATTTT. It encodes CASSFPLRVGGTDTQYF. Variable domain in full (rest from reference TRBV5-1 and TRBJ2-3): KAGVTQTPRYLIKTRGQQVTLSCSPISGHRSVSWYQQTPGQGLQFLFEYFSETQRNKGNFPGRFSGRQFSNSRSEMNVSTLELGDSALYLCASSFPLRVGGTDTQYFGPGTRLTVL.